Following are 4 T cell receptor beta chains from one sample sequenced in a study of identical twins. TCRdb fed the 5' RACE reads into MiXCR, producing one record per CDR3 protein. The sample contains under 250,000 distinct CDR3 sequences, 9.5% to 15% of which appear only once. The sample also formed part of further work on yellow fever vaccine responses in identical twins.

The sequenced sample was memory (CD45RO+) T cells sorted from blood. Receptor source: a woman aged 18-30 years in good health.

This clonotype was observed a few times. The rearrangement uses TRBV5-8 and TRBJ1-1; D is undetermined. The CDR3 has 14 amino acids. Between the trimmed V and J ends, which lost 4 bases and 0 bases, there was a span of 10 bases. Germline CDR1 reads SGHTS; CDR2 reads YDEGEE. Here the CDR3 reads CASSLTTVNTEAFF. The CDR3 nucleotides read TGTGCCAGCAGCCTGACGACGGTGAACACTGAAGCTTTCTTT.

The CDR3 nucleotides read TGTGCCAGCAGTTCCCGGGACAGGGGCCCCAATGAGCAGTTCTTC. This gives the protein CASSSRDRGPNEQFF. This rearrangement joins TRBV6-5 to TRBJ2-1; 10 bases agree with TRBD1. V lost 4 bases to trimming and J lost 6 bases; unmatched junction nucleotides: 6. The CDR3 contains 15 residues. The germline CDR1 and CDR2 sequences are MNHEY and SVGAGI.

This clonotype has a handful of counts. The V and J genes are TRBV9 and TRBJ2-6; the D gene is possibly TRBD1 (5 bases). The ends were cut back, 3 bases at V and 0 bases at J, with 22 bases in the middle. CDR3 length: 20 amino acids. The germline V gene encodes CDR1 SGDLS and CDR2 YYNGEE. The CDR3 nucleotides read TGTGCCAGCAGCGATACGACGAACAGGAAAAACATCTCTGGGGCCAACGTCCTGACTTTC. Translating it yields CASSDTTNRKNISGANVLTF.

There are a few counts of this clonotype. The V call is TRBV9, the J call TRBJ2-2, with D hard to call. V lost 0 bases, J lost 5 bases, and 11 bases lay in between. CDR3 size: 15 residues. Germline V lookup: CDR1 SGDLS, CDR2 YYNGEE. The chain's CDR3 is CASSVEGFATGELFF. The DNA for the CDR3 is TGTGCCAGCAGCGTAGAAGGGTTTGCGACCGGGGAGCTGTTTTTT.